The 19 T cell receptor beta chains in this list originate from one sample, sequenced in a study of technical replicates of blood from a few donors. Sequencing used immunoSEQ multiplex PCR; TCRdb keeps in-frame clones, though not all of them. There are 70,000 to 85,000 clones in the sample; about 90% occur only once, and 0.42% lies in the top ten. The specimen sequenced was T cells isolated from PBMCs. All receptors come from a human donor in good health.

This chain links TRBV11-3 with TRBJ2-3; 7 nucleotides align to TRBD2. The ends lost 5 bases at V and 2 bases at J; junction bases unmatched: 10. The CDR3 runs 16 residues. Germline V CDR1 and CDR2: SGHNT, YENEEA. DNA for the CDR3: TGTGCCAGCAGCACACCAGCGGGAAGGAACACAGATACGCAGTATTTT. This sequence encodes CASSTPAGRNTDTQYF.

The chain couples TRBV19 to TRBJ2-5; D might be TRBD1 (6 bases). Germline V lookup: CDR1 LNHDA, CDR2 SQIVND (reference sequence). V lost 2 bases and J 5 bases, leaving 6 bases between the germline ends. The length of the CDR3 is 12 residues. CDR3 protein: CASSITGETQYF. CDR3 nucleotides: TGTGCCAGTAGTATAACAGGGGAGACCCAGTACTTC. Variable domain in full (rest from reference TRBV19 and TRBJ2-5): DGGITQSPKYLFRKEGQNVTLSCEQNLNHDAMYWYRQDPGQGLRLIYYSQIVNDFQKGDIAEGYSVSREKKESFPLTVTSAQKNPTAFYLCASSITGETQYFGPGTRLLVL.

The chain recombines TRBV29-1 with TRBJ1-3, with D tentatively TRBD1 (6 bases). Trimming shortened V by 5 bases and J by 1 base, and 18 bases separated the two germline ends. This CDR3 is 16 amino acids long. Germline lookup yields CDR1 SQVTM and CDR2 ANQGSEA. CDR3 sequence reads: CSVTMTDRGSGNTIYF. CDR3 nucleotide sequence: TGCAGCGTTACTATGACGGACAGAGGATCTGGAAACACCATATATTTT.

J is TRBJ2-1 and V is TRBV6-5, with D unclear. There are 13 residues in the CDR3. Germline V gives CDR1 MNHEY, CDR2 SVGAGI. V was pared by 4 bases and J by 6 bases, with 10 bases between. The CDR3 DNA is TGTGCCAGCAGTTGGGCCGAAAGCAATGAGCAGTTCTTC. It encodes CASSWAESNEQFF.

The chain uses TRBV29-1 and TRBJ2-7; D gene ambiguous. CDR1 and CDR2 (germline): SQVTM, ANQGSEA. The CDR3 totals 12 residues. Trimming removed 4 bases from V and 5 bases from J, with 12 bases in between. The CDR3 sequence: CSVALVRDEQYF. CDR3 nucleotides: TGCAGCGTTGCCCTAGTCCGTGACGAGCAGTACTTC.

The genes are TRBV6-6 and TRBJ2-7; D is ambiguous. The germline V gene has CDR1 MNHNY and CDR2 SVGAGI (reference sequence). Trimming took off 8 bases at V and 2 bases at J, with 10 bases between the two ends. The CDR3 runs 12 residues. CDR3 nucleotides: TGTGCCAGCCGTGGAGACGCCTACGAGCAGTACTTC. Its translation: CASRGDAYEQYF.

The chain links TRBV11-3 to TRBJ1-2; 7 positions agree with TRBD1. This CDR3 comprises 13 residues. Unmatched junction bases numbered 4, after V lost 5 bases and J lost 4 bases. The germline gives CDR1 SGHNT, CDR2 YENEEA. CDR3 sequence (DNA): TGTGCCAGCAGCCCCGGGACAGCCTATGGCTACACCTTC. It specifies CASSPGTAYGYTF.

This rearrangement joins TRBV19 to TRBJ1-1; weak D call: TRBD1 (5 bases). The germline V gene encodes CDR1 LNHDA and CDR2 SQIVND (reference sequence). The germline V and J ends were trimmed by 6 bases and 8 bases, with 22 bases remaining between them. This CDR3 is built from 15 residues. The CDR3 region has the DNA TGTGCCAGTAGCCCAACTCTTGCGGGGCAGGGAGAAGCTTTCTTT. Translated, it gives CASSPTLAGQGEAFF.

This chain connects TRBV7-6 to TRBJ1-3, with a tentative D call TRBD1 (5 bases). The CDR3 contains 15 residues. Deletions cut 2 bases from V and 1 base from J, with 9 bases between. Germline CDR1 reads SGHVS; CDR2 reads FNYEAQ. The CDR3 DNA sequence: TGTGCCAGCAGCTTATTACCAGGGTCTGGAAACACCATATATTTT. Its protein is CASSLLPGSGNTIYF.

The chain carries TRBV5-1 and TRBJ2-5; 8 bases align to TRBD1. The germline V gene encodes CDR1 SGHRS and CDR2 YFSETQ. The CDR3 sequence is 13 residues long. Trimming cost V 4 bases and J 4 bases; bases outside gene matches: 3. CDR3 in DNA: TGCGCCAGCAGCCGGGACAGGTTAGAGACCCAGTACTTC. Its protein is CASSRDRLETQYF.

V and J are TRBV30 and TRBJ1-2; perhaps TRBD1 as D (5 bases). CDR1 and CDR2 (germline): GTSNPN, SVGIG (reference sequence). CDR3 length equals 14 residues. V dropped 2 bases and J dropped 8 bases, with 18 bases sitting between them. The CDR3: CAWSNRDSPKGYTF. CDR3 bases: TGTGCCTGGAGTAACCGGGACTCCCCCAAGGGCTACACCTTC.

V is TRBV28 and J is TRBJ2-3; 8 nucleotides match TRBD2. Trimming at V came to 5 bases and at J to 6 bases, leaving 13 bases not matched to a gene. The CDR3 is made up of 16 amino acids. Germline V lookup: CDR1 MDHEN, CDR2 SYDVKM. The CDR3 loop reads CASSPRGGRWEDTQYF. CDR3 coding DNA: TGTGCCAGCAGTCCCCGGGGCGGGAGGTGGGAGGATACGCAGTATTTT.

On this clone itself: A read error may explain this, as a much larger clone is one base away. This rearrangement joins TRBV5-4 to TRBJ2-3, with 8 bases that match TRBD2. Per germline, CDR1 SGHNT and CDR2 YYREEE (reference sequence). This CDR3 has 14 residues. V was clipped by 3 bases and J by 0 bases; unmatched bases: 0. The DNA for the CDR3 is TGTGCCAGCAGCTCTAGCGGGAGCACAGATACGCAGTATTTT. Translation: CASSSSGSTDTQYF. Full variable domain (remainder filled in from reference TRBV5-4 and TRBJ2-3): ETGVTQSPTHLIKTRGQQVTLRCSSQSGHNTVSWYQQALGQGPQFIFQYYREEENGRGNFPPRFSGLQFPNYSSELNVNALELDDSALYLCASSSSGSTDTQYFGPGTRLTVL.

This clone has just one count. This chain links TRBV11-2 with TRBJ2-2; 12 nucleotides agree with TRBD2. In germline, CDR1 is SGHAT, CDR2 FQNNGV. CDR3 length: 16 amino acids. V was clipped by 6 bases and J by 5 bases; unmatched bases: 7. Here the CDR3 DNA reads TGTGCCAGCAGACCTCCGGGACTAGCGGGTACCGGGGAGCTGTTTTTT. It codes for CASRPPGLAGTGELFF.

The V call is TRBV6-1, the J call TRBJ2-7; maybe TRBD1 (7 bases). Trimming shortened V by 2 bases and J by 2 bases, and 13 bases separated the two germline ends. The CDR3 runs to 15 residues. Germline V gene lookup returns CDR1 MNHNS and CDR2 SASEGT. DNA for the CDR3: TGTGCCAGCAGTGAATTGCGGGACAGCCCCTACGAGCAGTACTTC. Translating gives CASSELRDSPYEQYF.

The J gene is TRBJ2-7, the V gene TRBV18, with TRBD1 identical over 8 bases. With V trimmed by 3 bases and J by 5 bases, 9 bases remained unmatched. This CDR3 is 15 amino acids long. Germline CDR1 reads KGHSH; CDR2 reads LQKENI. CDR3 sequence (DNA): TGTGCCAGCTCACCGATGACAGGGGTTATCAACGAGCAGTACTTC. As protein: CASSPMTGVINEQYF.

V and J are TRBV6-6 and TRBJ2-3, with unresolved D. In germline, CDR1 is MNHNY, CDR2 SVGAGI (reference sequence). V gave up 1 base and J gave up 4 bases, with 9 bases separating them. The CDR3 extends over 14 amino acids. The DNA for the CDR3 is TGTGCCAGCAGTTACTTAGCAGATTCAGATACGCAGTATTTT. Amino acids: CASSYLADSDTQYF.

This rearrangement joins TRBV27 to TRBJ2-1, with TRBD2 identical over 10 bases. CDR1 is MNHEY, CDR2 SMNVEV, per germline (reference sequence). The CDR3 consists of 14 residues. The J segment lost 9 bases and the V segment lost 6 bases, leaving 8 bases of the junction unmatched. CDR3 nucleotides: TGTGCCAGCAGCAAGCTAGCGGGAGTGCGTGAGCAGTTCTTC. Translated, it gives CASSKLAGVREQFF.

This chain connects TRBV6-1 to TRBJ2-6, with D possibly being TRBD2 (5 bases). V lost 4 bases to trimming and J lost 1 base, with 8 bases between them. The germline V gene encodes CDR1 MNHNS and CDR2 SASEGT. This CDR3 is built from 15 residues. CDR3 sequence: CASSGRGSGANVLTF. The CDR3 bases are TGTGCCAGCAGTGGCCGAGGGTCTGGGGCCAACGTCCTGACTTTC.